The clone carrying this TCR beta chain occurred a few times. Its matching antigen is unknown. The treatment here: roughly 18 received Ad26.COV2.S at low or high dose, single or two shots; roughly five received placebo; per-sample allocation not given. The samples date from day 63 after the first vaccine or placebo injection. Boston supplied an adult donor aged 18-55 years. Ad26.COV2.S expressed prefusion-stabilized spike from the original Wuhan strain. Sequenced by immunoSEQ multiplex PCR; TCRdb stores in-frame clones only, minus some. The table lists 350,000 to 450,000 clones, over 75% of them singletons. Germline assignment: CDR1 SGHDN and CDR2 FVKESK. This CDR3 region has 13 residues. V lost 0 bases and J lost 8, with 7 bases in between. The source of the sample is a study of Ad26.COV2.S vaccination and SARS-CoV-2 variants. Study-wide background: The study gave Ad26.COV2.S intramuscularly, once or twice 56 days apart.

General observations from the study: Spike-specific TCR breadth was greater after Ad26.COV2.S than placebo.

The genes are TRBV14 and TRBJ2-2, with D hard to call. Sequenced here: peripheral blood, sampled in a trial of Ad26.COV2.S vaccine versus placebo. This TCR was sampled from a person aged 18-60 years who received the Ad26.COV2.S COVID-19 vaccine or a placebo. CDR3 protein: CASSQDYEGELFF. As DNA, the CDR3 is TGTGCCAGCAGCCAAGATTATGAGGGGGAGCTGTTTTTT.